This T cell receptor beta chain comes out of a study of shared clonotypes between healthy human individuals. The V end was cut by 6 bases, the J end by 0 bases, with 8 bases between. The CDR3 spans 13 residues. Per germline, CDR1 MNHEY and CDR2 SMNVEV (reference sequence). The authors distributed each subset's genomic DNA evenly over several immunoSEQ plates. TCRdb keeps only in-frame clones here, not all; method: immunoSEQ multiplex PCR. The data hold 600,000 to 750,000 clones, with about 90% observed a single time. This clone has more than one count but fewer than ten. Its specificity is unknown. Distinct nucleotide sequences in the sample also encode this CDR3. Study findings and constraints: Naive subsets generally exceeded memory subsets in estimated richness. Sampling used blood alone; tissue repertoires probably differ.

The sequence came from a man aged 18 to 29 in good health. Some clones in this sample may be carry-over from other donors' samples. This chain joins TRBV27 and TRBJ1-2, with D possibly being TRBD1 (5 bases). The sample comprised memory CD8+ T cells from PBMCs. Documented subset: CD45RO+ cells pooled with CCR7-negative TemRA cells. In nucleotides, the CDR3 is TGTGCCAGCAGCCTAGGGGCTAACTATGGCTACACCTTC. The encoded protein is CASSLGANYGYTF.